The 15 T cell receptor beta chains reported below all come from one sample, sequenced in a study of T cells in localized non-small cell lung cancer. Data came from immunoSEQ multiplex PCR; TCRdb stores just in-frame clones and leaves some out. This table holds 30,000 to 40,000 clones, 85% to 90% found once. The specimen was peripheral blood, collected before any cancer treatment. The receptors stem from a man aged 40 to 75 with stage I lung adenocarcinoma.

Only one count was recorded for this clone. This chain connects TRBV6-6 to TRBJ1-6; perhaps TRBD1 as D (6 bases). Trimming shortened V by 2 bases and J by 10 bases, and 12 bases separated the two germline ends. This CDR3 spans 14 amino acids. The V gene's germline CDR1 is MNHNY and CDR2 SVGAGI (reference sequence). CDR3 residues: CASSYDGGRSPLHF. The CDR3 region has the DNA TGTGCCAGCAGTTACGATGGGGGCAGATCACCCCTCCACTTT.

The rearrangement uses TRBV29-1 and TRBJ2-7; D possibly matches TRBD1 or TRBD2 (6 bases each). Looked up from germline, CDR1 is SQVTM and CDR2 is ANQGSEA. The CDR3 length is 16 residues. The V and J ends lost 4 bases and 5 bases respectively, with 24 bases between them. The CDR3, as DNA: TGCAGCGTTGTACCTGAGGGGGGAGGCCTTATGGACGAGCAGTACTTC. As protein: CSVVPEGGGLMDEQYF.

V usage is TRBV18 and J usage is TRBJ1-3, with no clear D. The CDR3 has 13 residues. The germline V and J ends were trimmed by 1 base and 3 bases, with 4 bases remaining between them. CDR1 and CDR2 from the germline V gene are KGHSH and LQKENI. The CDR3 bases are TGTGCCAGCTCACCACTCGGTGGAAACACCATATATTTT. Protein sequence: CASSPLGGNTIYF.

This clone was observed once. The chain carries TRBV7-9 and TRBJ1-2; the D gene is possibly TRBD1 (5 bases). The CDR3 length is 14 residues. In germline, CDR1 is SEHNR, CDR2 FQNEAQ (reference sequence). V was clipped by 0 bases and J by 3 bases, with 8 bases between them. CDR3 coding DNA: TGTGCCAGCAGCTTAGCGGGGCCCGACTATGGCTACACCTTC. It codes for CASSLAGPDYGYTF.

The rearrangement links TRBV18 to TRBJ1-1, with 7 bases aligning to TRBD1. CDR1 is KGHSH, CDR2 LQKENI, per germline. The CDR3 is 15 residues long. Trimming at V came to 4 bases and at J to 3 bases, leaving 8 bases not matched to a gene. CDR3: CASSQNTGVDTEAFF. CDR3 DNA: TGTGCCAGCTCACAAAATACAGGGGTCGACACTGAAGCTTTCTTT. Complete variable domain (other parts from reference TRBV18 and TRBJ1-1): NAGVMQNPRHLVRRRGQEARLRCSPMKGHSHVYWYRQLPEEGLKFMVYLQKENIIDESGMPKERFSAEFPKEGPSILRIQQVVRGDSAAYFCASSQNTGVDTEAFFGQGTRLTVV.

This chain connects TRBV6-5 to TRBJ2-7; D is unresolved. The CDR3 has 13 residues. The germline V gene encodes CDR1 MNHEY and CDR2 SVGAGI. V was clipped by 7 bases and J by 3 bases, with 13 bases between them. The CDR3 reads CASIGWADYEQYF. CDR3 sequence (DNA): TGTGCCAGCATCGGGTGGGCTGACTACGAGCAGTACTTC.

The rearrangement uses TRBV7-6 and TRBJ2-7; 9 positions agree with TRBD1. Germline lookup yields CDR1 SGHVS and CDR2 FNYEAQ. The V segment lost 3 bases and the J segment 5 bases; nucleotides outside the gene matches: 11. The CDR3 totals 16 residues. The CDR3 sequence: CASSLGTGTGRHEQYF. Here the CDR3 DNA reads TGTGCCAGCAGCTTGGGTACCGGGACAGGGCGCCACGAGCAGTACTTC.

This clone was recorded only once. The J gene is TRBJ1-1, the V gene TRBV13; 9 bases align to TRBD1. The CDR3 covers 17 residues. V trimming: 0 bases; J trimming: 4 bases; junction bases outside the gene matches: 9. Germline V gene data show CDR1 as PRHDT and CDR2 as FYEKMQ (reference sequence). CDR3 DNA: TGTGCCAGCAGCTTAGGGGAGCTTACAGGGGGCTTCACTGAAGCTTTCTTT. Amino acid sequence: CASSLGELTGGFTEAFF. Full variable domain (remainder filled in from reference TRBV13 and TRBJ1-1): AAGVIQSPRHLIKEKRETATLKCYPIPRHDTVYWYQQGPGQDPQFLISFYEKMQSDKGSIPDRFSAQQFSDYHSELNMSSLELGDSALYFCASSLGELTGGFTEAFFGQGTRLTVV.

V is TRBV10-3 and J is TRBJ2-7, with D perhaps matching TRBD2 (5 bases). The CDR3 totals 15 residues. Trimming pared 2 bases from V and 3 bases from J, leaving 14 bases between. Per the germline V gene, CDR1 is ENHRY and CDR2 is SYGVKD. The CDR3 here is CAISEARERDYEQYF. CDR3 sequence (DNA): TGTGCCATCAGTGAGGCCCGGGAACGGGACTACGAGCAGTACTTC.

This clone appeared once. The chain couples TRBV19 to TRBJ2-2; possibly TRBD1 for D (6 bases). V was pared by 3 bases and J by 5 bases, with 10 bases between. There are 14 residues in the CDR3. The germline V gene has CDR1 LNHDA and CDR2 SQIVND (reference sequence). This CDR3 reads CASSMPGETGELFF. The CDR3 DNA is TGTGCCAGTAGTATGCCAGGGGAGACCGGGGAGCTGTTTTTT.

The chain combines TRBV10-2 with TRBJ2-5; 8 bases agree with TRBD2. The V gene's germline CDR1 is WSHSY and CDR2 SAAADI. V lost 10 bases to trimming and J lost 2 bases; unmatched junction nucleotides: 9. This CDR3 spans 14 amino acids. CDR3 loop: CATGTSVSQETQYF. The DNA of the CDR3 is TGCGCCACCGGGACTAGTGTCTCACAAGAGACCCAGTACTTC.

V is TRBV27 and J is TRBJ1-1; 7 bases map to TRBD1. J lost 9 bases, V lost 2 bases, and 6 bases had no gene match. The CDR3 covers 13 residues. Germline V gene sequence: CDR1 MNHEY, CDR2 SMNVEV (reference sequence). The CDR3 bases are TGTGCCAGCAGTTTAATGACAGGGTTTAAAGCTTTCTTT. Residues: CASSLMTGFKAFF.

This chain links TRBV6-5 with TRBJ2-3, with 7 bases lining up with TRBD2. The CDR3 has 14 amino acids. The junction had 6 bases not matched to a gene; V was cut back by 5 bases and J by 4 bases. Germline V gives CDR1 MNHEY, CDR2 SVGAGI. The CDR3 loop reads CASSERGSADTQYF. The CDR3, as DNA: TGTGCCAGCAGTGAGCGGGGATCTGCAGATACGCAGTATTTT.

This clone was counted between two and nine times. CDR3 DNA: TGTGCCAGCAGTACCTCCTACGAGCAGTACTTC. Protein: CASSTSYEQYF. The chain links TRBV6-1 to TRBJ2-7; D is uncertain. V lost 5 bases, J lost 0 bases, and 2 bases lay in between. CDR1 is MNHNS and CDR2 is SASEGT in the germline V gene. The CDR3 length is 11 residues.

The rearrangement links TRBV27 to TRBJ1-6, with unresolved D. CDR1 is MNHEY, CDR2 SMNVEV, per germline (reference sequence). Trimming left V 3 bases short and J 4 bases short, with 7 bases between. The CDR3 totals 14 residues. As DNA, the CDR3 is TGTGCCAGCAGTTTCACAGCTTATAATTCACCCCTCCACTTT. Amino acids: CASSFTAYNSPLHF.